This T cell receptor beta chain was profiled in a study of cytomegalovirus exposure and HLA in healthy donors. Regarding the study as a whole: A list of approximately 160 TCR beta chains associated with cytomegalovirus was given. Solely CMV serostatus was available to characterize immune exposure.

The CDR3 runs 15 residues. The V and J ends lost 2 bases and 5 bases, in that order; junction bases with no gene match: 4. CDR1 is SGHRS, CDR2 YFSETQ, per germline. The PCR employed 60 Vbeta primers together with 13 Jbeta primers. Measured with immunoSEQ multiplex PCR; TCRdb has only the in-frame clones, and not every one. The data show some 130,000 clones, more than 75% seen once. Concerning this clone: Its antigen is currently unknown.

Source material: PBMCs. This TCR derives from a woman aged 50 to 65 in good health and CMV-seropositive. The rearrangement links TRBV5-1 to TRBJ2-1; 10 nucleotides agree with TRBD1. CDR3 loop: CASSFWTGGNNEQFF. Written as DNA, the CDR3 is TGCGCCAGCAGCTTTTGGACAGGGGGTAACAATGAGCAGTTCTTC.